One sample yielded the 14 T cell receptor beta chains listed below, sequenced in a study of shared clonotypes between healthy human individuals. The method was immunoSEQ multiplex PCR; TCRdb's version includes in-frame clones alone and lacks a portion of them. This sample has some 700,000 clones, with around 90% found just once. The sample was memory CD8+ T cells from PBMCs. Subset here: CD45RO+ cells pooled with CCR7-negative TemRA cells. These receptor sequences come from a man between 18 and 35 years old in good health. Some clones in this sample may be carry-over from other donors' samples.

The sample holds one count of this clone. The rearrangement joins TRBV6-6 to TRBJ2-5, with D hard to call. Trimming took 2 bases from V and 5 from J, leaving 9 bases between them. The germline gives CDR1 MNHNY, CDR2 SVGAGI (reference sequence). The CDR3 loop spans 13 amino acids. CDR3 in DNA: TGTGCCAGCAGTTACGCCCTTCGGGAGACCCAGTACTTC. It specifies CASSYALRETQYF.

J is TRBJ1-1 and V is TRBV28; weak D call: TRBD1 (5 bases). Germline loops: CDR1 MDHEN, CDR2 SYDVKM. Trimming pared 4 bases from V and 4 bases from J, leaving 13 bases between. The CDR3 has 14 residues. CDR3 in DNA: TGTGCCAGCAGTTGGGGATGGGGGGGCACTGAAGCTTTCTTT. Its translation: CASSWGWGGTEAFF.

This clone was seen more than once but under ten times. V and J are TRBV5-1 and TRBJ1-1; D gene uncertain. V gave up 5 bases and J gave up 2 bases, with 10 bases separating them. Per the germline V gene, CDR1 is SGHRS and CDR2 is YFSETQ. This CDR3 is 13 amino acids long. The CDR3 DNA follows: TGCGCCAGCAGACCTGAGGGTAACACTGAAGCTTTCTTT. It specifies CASRPEGNTEAFF.

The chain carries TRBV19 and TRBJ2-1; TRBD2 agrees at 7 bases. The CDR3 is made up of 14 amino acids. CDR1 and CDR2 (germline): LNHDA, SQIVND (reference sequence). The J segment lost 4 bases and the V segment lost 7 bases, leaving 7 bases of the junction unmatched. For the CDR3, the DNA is TGTGCCAGTATGGCCAAGCGGGAATACAATGAGCAGTTCTTC. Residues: CASMAKREYNEQFF.

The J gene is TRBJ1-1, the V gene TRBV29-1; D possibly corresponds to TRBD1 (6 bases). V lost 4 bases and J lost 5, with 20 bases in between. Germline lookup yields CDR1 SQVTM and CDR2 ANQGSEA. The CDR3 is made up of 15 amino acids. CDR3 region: CSVVTWSQGGTEAFF. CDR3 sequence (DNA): TGCAGCGTTGTTACATGGTCACAGGGCGGTACTGAAGCTTTCTTT.

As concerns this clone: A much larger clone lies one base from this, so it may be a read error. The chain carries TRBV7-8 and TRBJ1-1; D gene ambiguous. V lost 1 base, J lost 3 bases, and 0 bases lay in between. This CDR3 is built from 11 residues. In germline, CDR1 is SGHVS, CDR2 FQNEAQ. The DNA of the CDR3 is TGTGCCAGCAGCTTAGACACTGAAGCTTTCTTT. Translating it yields CASSLDTEAFF.

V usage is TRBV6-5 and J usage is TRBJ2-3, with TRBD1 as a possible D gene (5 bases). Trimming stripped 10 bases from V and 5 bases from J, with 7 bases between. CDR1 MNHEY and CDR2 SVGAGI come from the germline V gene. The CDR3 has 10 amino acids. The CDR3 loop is CAIRGDTQYF. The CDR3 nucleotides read TGTGCCATTAGGGGAGATACGCAGTATTTT.

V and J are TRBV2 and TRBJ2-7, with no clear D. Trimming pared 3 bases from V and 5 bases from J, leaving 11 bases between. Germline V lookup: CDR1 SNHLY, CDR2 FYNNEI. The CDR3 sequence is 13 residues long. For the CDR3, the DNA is TGTGCCAGCAGTGACCTTCCTGGGGACGAGCAGTACTTC. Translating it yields CASSDLPGDEQYF.

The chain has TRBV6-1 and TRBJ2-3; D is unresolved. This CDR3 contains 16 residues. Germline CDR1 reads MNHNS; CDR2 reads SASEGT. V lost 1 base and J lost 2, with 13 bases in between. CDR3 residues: CASSEVMADDTDTQYF. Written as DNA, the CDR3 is TGTGCCAGCAGTGAAGTCATGGCTGACGACACAGATACGCAGTATTTT.

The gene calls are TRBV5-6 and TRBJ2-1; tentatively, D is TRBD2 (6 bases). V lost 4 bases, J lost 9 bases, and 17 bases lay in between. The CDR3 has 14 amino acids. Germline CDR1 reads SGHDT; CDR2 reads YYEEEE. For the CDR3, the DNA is TGTGCCAGCAGCCAGGGACTTGCCTCAGGTGAGCAGTTCTTC. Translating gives CASSQGLASGEQFF.

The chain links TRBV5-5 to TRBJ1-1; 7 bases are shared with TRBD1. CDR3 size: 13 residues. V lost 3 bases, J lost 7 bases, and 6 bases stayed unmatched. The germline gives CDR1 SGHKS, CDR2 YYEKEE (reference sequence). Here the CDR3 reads CASSSKGAGEAFF. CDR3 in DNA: TGTGCCAGCAGCTCTAAGGGGGCGGGTGAAGCTTTCTTT.

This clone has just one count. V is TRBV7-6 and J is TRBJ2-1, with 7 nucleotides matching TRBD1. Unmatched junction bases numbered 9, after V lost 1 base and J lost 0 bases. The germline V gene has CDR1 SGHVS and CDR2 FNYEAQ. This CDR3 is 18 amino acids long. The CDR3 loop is CASSLVPGGYSSYNEQFF. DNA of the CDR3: TGTGCCAGCAGCTTAGTGCCAGGGGGTTATAGCTCCTACAATGAGCAGTTCTTC. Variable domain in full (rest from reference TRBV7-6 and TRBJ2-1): GAGVSQSPRYKVTKRGQDVALRCDPISGHVSLYWYRQALGQGPEFLTYFNYEAQQDKSGLPNDRFSAERPEGSISTLTIQRTEQRDSAMYRCASSLVPGGYSSYNEQFFGPGTRLTVL.

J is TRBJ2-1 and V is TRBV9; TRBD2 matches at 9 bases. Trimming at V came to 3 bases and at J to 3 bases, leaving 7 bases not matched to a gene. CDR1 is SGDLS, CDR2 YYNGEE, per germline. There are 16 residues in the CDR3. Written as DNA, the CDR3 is TGTGCCAGCAGCGGATCGACTAGCGGATACTACAATGAGCAGTTCTTC. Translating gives CASSGSTSGYYNEQFF.

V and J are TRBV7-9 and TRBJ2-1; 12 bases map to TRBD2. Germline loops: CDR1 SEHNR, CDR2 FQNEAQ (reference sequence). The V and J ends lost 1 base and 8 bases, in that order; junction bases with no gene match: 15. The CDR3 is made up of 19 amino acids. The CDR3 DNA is TGTGCCAGCAGCTTAGGGCCCTCCCGACTAGCGGGAGATGGGGATGAGCAGTTCTTC. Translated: CASSLGPSRLAGDGDEQFF.